Listed below are T cell receptor beta chains from one sample, sequenced in a study of graft-versus-host responses after intestinal transplantation. Libraries were prepared by immunoSEQ multiplex PCR; TCRdb keeps only in-frame clonotypes and omits some of them. This table holds tens of thousands of clones, around 93% found once. No antigen has been assigned to these receptors. The starting material was unstimulated CD4+ T cells sorted from spleen or lymph node cells, obtained before transplant. Receptors were obtained from a human donor who was the organ donor for an intestinal transplant. Each CDR3 is given with its conserved first and last residue. The order of the fields is D gene, J gene, V gene, clone size, CDR3 DNA, CDR3 protein. A D gene is named only where the DNA matches it firmly. Part of the rows lack a size; the others show once, few, many or a class for expanded clones.

TRBD1,TRBJ1-2,TRBV25-1,.,TGTGCCAGCAGTGAGGGGGGACAGTTGGGCCGCTATGGCTACACCTTC,CASSEGGQLGRYGYTF
.,TRBJ1-1,TRBV5-5,.,TGTGCCAGCAGCCATCCTTGGGGGGACACTGAAGCTTTCTTT,CASSHPWGDTEAFF
.,TRBJ1-1,TRBV20-1,.,TGCAGTGCATGGGAAAACACTGAAGCCTTCTTT,CSAWENTEAFF
.,TRBJ1-5,TRBV7-9,.,TGTGCCAGCAGCCCAGACCCGACAGGAGATAGCAATCAGCCCCAGCATTTT,CASSPDPTGDSNQPQHF
.,TRBJ1-2,TRBV5-8,.,TGTGCCAGCAGCTTGGTACGGAGGGGGGCTTATGGCTACACCTTC,CASSLVRRGAYGYTF
TRBD2,TRBJ2-1,TRBV4-3,.,TGCGCCAGCAGCCAAGGGGTCTGGACTAGCTACGGCGGCAGGGATGAGCAGTTCTTC,CASSQGVWTSYGGRDEQFF
TRBD1,TRBJ1-2,TRBV29-1,.,TGCAGCGTGAGGATTGGACAGGCGGGAGCCGATGGCTACACCTTC,CSVRIGQAGADGYTF
TRBD1,TRBJ1-6,TRBV7-2,.,TGTGCCAGCAGCTTCCAGACAGGGCAGAATTCACCCCTCCACTTT,CASSFQTGQNSPLHF
TRBD2,TRBJ2-3,TRBV11-2,.,TGTGCCAGCAGCTGGACTAGCGCTTCCCCAGATACGCAGTATTTT,CASSWTSASPDTQYF
.,TRBJ1-1,TRBV4-1,.,TGCGCCAGCAGCCCATGGGAATTTCGTCCTGAAGCTTTCTTT,CASSPWEFRPEAFF
.,TRBJ2-1,TRBV19,.,TGTGCCAGTAGGAAGACTCTTTTATACAATGAGCAGTTCTTC,CASRKTLLYNEQFF
.,TRBJ1-6,TRBV19,.,TGTGCCAGTACCCCCCGGGATTCTATTAATTCACCCCTCCACTTT,CASTPRDSINSPLHF
.,TRBJ1-3,TRBV10-1,.,TGCGCCAGCAGTGATGAAGGGGAGGGTACCACCATATATTTT,CASSDEGEGTTIYF
.,TRBJ2-3,TRBV4-1,.,TGCGCCAGCAGCCAAGCCGACTTGGTCACAGATACGCAGTATTTT,CASSQADLVTDTQYF
.,TRBJ1-4,TRBV5-1,.,TGCGCCAGCAGCTTGGAGGAGCGGGAAAAACTGTTTTTT,CASSLEEREKLFF
.,TRBJ2-3,TRBV7-8,.,TGTGCCAGCAGCCCCAGACTAGGCCCCAATACGCAGTATTTT,CASSPRLGPNTQYF
.,TRBJ2-3,TRBV7-2,.,TGTGCCAGCAGTTCTTTAGGGGGGGGCGTAAATACGCAGTATTTT,CASSSLGGGVNTQYF
TRBD2,TRBJ2-1,TRBV7-2,.,TGTGCCAGCAGTAAACTAGCGGGGCTTCTGTTCTTC,CASSKLAGLLFF
TRBD1,TRBJ2-7,TRBV5-1,.,TGCGCCAGCAGCGGGACAGGGTACTACGAGCAGTACTTC,CASSGTGYYEQYF
.,TRBJ2-3,TRBV27,once,TGTGCCAGCAGTCCATGGGACAACACAGATACGCAGTATTTT,CASSPWDNTDTQYF
TRBD2,TRBJ2-5,TRBV29-1,.,TGCAGCGCCCATGGGCGGGGGAGAAAGAAAGAGACCCAGTACTTC,CSAHGRGRKKETQYF
.,TRBJ2-2,TRBV7-3,.,TGTGCCAGCAGCGAGCACAACACCGGGGAGCTGTTTTTT,CASSEHNTGELFF
.,TRBJ1-2,TRBV7-8,.,TGTGCCAGCAGCCTAGCGTGGGGCGAGGATGGCTACACCTTC,CASSLAWGEDGYTF
.,TRBJ2-5,TRBV7-9,.,TGTGCCAGCAGCAGCGGATACGGGGTCTTGCAAGAGACCCAGTACTTC,CASSSGYGVLQETQYF
.,TRBJ1-6,TRBV5-4,.,TGTGCCAGCAGCTTGGGTCGACAGAATAATTCACCCCTCCACTTT,CASSLGRQNNSPLHF